Below are 3 T cell receptor beta chains sequenced from a single sample in a study of blood T cell repertoires in COVID-19. TCRdb keeps only in-frame clones here, not all; method: immunoSEQ multiplex PCR. Among about half a million clones listed, 70% to 90% were seen once. Specimen: peripheral blood. These receptors were taken from a human donor in a cohort sampled during active COVID-19.

The V gene is TRBV3-1 (or the pseudogene TRBV3-2), the J gene TRBJ1-6; TRBD1 is a possible D gene (5 bases). With 1 base removed from V and 10 bases from J, the gap between germline ends came to 14 bases. Per germline, CDR1 LGHDT and CDR2 YNNKEL (reference sequence). This CDR3 is built from 15 residues. CDR3 coding DNA: TGTGCCAGCAGCCAAGCAAGGGGTTCCGGATCACCCCTCCACTTT. Translating gives CASSQARGSGSPLHF.

The chain recombines TRBV30 with TRBJ2-2, with D perhaps matching TRBD1 (5 bases). CDR1 is GTSNPN and CDR2 is SVGIG in the germline V gene (reference sequence). CDR3 size: 15 residues. V shed 4 bases and J shed 0 bases, with 12 bases lying between them. The CDR3: CAWKPDSSNTGELFF. CDR3 nucleotides: TGTGCCTGGAAACCCGACAGCTCGAACACCGGGGAGCTGTTTTTT.

The J gene is TRBJ2-1, the V gene TRBV7-2; D is perhaps TRBD2 (5 bases). Between the trimmed V and J ends, which lost 0 bases and 6 bases, there was a span of 9 bases. The CDR3 runs to 14 residues. Looked up from germline, CDR1 is SGHTA and CDR2 is FQGNSA. The CDR3 here is CASSLAGALNEQFF. CDR3 coding DNA: TGTGCCAGCAGCTTAGCGGGAGCCCTCAATGAGCAGTTCTTC. The whole variable domain, filled in from reference TRBV7-2 and TRBJ2-1, reads GAGVSQSPSNKVTEKGKDVELRCDPISGHTALYWYRQSLGQGLEFLIYFQGNSAPDKSGLPSDRFSAERTGGSVSTLTIQRTQQEDSAVYLCASSLAGALNEQFFGPGTRLTVL.